This T cell receptor beta chain was identified during a study of T cells in Graves' hyperthyroidism and ophthalmopathy. Germline CDR1 is LGHDT and CDR2 is YNNKEL (reference sequence). There are 17 residues in the CDR3. V was trimmed by 6 bases and J by 3 bases, leaving 22 bases between them. Amplified regions were TCR beta CDR3 sequences from RNA transcripts. During a first-round RT-PCR of the TCR CDR3, the HTBI primer set was used. TCRdb reanalysed the multiplex PCR reads using MiXCR and keeps one entry per CDR3 protein. The data show 300,000 to 450,000 distinct CDR3 sequences, about 18% seen once. This clonotype was counted many times.

Sequencing input: blood. The J gene is TRBJ2-3, the V gene TRBV3-1; TRBD1 or TRBD2 may be the D gene (5 bases each). The sequence was collected from a man between 18 and 35 years old with Graves' ophthalmopathy. The CDR3 nucleotides read TGTGCCAGCAGTTTCGGTGGACTCTCCTGGGGGACAGATACGCAGTATTTT. Its translation is CASSFGGLSWGTDTQYF.